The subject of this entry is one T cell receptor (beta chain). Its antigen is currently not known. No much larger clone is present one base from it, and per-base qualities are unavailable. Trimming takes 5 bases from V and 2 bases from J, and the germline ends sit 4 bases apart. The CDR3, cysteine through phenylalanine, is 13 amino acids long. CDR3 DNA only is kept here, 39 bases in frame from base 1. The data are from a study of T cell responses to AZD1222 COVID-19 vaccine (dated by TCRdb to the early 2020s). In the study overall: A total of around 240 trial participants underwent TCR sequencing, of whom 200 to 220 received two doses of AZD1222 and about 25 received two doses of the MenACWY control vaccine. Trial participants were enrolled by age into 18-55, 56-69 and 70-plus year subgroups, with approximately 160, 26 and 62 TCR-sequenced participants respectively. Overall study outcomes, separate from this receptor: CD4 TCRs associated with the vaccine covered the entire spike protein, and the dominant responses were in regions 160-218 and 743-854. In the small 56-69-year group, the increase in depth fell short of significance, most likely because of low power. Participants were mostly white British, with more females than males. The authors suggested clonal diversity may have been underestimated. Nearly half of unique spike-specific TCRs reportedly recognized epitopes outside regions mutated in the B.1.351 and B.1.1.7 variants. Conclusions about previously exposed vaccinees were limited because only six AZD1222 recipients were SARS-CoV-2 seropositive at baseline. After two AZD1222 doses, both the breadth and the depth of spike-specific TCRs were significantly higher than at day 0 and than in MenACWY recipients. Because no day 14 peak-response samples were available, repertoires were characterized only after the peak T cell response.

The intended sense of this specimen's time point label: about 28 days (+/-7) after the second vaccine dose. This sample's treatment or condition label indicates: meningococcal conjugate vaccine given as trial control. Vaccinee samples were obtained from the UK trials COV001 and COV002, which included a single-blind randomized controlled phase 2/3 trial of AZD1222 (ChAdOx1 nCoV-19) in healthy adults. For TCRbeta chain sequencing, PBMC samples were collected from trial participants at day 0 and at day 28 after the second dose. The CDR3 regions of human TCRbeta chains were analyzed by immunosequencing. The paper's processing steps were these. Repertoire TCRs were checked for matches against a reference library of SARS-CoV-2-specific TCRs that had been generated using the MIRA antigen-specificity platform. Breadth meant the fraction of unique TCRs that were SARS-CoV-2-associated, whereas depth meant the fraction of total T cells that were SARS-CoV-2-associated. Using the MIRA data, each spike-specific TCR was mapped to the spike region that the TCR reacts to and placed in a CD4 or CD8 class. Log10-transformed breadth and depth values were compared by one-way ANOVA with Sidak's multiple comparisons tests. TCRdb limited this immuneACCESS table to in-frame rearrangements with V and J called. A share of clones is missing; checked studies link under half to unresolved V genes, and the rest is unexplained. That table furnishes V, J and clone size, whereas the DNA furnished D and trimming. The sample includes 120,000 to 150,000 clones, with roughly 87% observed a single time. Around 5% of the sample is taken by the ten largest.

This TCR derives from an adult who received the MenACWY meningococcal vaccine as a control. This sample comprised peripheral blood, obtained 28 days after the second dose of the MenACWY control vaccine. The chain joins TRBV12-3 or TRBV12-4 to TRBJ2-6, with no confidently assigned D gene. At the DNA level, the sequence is TGTGCCAGCAGTCCCACTGGGGCCAACGTCCTGACTTTC. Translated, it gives CASSPTGANVLTF.